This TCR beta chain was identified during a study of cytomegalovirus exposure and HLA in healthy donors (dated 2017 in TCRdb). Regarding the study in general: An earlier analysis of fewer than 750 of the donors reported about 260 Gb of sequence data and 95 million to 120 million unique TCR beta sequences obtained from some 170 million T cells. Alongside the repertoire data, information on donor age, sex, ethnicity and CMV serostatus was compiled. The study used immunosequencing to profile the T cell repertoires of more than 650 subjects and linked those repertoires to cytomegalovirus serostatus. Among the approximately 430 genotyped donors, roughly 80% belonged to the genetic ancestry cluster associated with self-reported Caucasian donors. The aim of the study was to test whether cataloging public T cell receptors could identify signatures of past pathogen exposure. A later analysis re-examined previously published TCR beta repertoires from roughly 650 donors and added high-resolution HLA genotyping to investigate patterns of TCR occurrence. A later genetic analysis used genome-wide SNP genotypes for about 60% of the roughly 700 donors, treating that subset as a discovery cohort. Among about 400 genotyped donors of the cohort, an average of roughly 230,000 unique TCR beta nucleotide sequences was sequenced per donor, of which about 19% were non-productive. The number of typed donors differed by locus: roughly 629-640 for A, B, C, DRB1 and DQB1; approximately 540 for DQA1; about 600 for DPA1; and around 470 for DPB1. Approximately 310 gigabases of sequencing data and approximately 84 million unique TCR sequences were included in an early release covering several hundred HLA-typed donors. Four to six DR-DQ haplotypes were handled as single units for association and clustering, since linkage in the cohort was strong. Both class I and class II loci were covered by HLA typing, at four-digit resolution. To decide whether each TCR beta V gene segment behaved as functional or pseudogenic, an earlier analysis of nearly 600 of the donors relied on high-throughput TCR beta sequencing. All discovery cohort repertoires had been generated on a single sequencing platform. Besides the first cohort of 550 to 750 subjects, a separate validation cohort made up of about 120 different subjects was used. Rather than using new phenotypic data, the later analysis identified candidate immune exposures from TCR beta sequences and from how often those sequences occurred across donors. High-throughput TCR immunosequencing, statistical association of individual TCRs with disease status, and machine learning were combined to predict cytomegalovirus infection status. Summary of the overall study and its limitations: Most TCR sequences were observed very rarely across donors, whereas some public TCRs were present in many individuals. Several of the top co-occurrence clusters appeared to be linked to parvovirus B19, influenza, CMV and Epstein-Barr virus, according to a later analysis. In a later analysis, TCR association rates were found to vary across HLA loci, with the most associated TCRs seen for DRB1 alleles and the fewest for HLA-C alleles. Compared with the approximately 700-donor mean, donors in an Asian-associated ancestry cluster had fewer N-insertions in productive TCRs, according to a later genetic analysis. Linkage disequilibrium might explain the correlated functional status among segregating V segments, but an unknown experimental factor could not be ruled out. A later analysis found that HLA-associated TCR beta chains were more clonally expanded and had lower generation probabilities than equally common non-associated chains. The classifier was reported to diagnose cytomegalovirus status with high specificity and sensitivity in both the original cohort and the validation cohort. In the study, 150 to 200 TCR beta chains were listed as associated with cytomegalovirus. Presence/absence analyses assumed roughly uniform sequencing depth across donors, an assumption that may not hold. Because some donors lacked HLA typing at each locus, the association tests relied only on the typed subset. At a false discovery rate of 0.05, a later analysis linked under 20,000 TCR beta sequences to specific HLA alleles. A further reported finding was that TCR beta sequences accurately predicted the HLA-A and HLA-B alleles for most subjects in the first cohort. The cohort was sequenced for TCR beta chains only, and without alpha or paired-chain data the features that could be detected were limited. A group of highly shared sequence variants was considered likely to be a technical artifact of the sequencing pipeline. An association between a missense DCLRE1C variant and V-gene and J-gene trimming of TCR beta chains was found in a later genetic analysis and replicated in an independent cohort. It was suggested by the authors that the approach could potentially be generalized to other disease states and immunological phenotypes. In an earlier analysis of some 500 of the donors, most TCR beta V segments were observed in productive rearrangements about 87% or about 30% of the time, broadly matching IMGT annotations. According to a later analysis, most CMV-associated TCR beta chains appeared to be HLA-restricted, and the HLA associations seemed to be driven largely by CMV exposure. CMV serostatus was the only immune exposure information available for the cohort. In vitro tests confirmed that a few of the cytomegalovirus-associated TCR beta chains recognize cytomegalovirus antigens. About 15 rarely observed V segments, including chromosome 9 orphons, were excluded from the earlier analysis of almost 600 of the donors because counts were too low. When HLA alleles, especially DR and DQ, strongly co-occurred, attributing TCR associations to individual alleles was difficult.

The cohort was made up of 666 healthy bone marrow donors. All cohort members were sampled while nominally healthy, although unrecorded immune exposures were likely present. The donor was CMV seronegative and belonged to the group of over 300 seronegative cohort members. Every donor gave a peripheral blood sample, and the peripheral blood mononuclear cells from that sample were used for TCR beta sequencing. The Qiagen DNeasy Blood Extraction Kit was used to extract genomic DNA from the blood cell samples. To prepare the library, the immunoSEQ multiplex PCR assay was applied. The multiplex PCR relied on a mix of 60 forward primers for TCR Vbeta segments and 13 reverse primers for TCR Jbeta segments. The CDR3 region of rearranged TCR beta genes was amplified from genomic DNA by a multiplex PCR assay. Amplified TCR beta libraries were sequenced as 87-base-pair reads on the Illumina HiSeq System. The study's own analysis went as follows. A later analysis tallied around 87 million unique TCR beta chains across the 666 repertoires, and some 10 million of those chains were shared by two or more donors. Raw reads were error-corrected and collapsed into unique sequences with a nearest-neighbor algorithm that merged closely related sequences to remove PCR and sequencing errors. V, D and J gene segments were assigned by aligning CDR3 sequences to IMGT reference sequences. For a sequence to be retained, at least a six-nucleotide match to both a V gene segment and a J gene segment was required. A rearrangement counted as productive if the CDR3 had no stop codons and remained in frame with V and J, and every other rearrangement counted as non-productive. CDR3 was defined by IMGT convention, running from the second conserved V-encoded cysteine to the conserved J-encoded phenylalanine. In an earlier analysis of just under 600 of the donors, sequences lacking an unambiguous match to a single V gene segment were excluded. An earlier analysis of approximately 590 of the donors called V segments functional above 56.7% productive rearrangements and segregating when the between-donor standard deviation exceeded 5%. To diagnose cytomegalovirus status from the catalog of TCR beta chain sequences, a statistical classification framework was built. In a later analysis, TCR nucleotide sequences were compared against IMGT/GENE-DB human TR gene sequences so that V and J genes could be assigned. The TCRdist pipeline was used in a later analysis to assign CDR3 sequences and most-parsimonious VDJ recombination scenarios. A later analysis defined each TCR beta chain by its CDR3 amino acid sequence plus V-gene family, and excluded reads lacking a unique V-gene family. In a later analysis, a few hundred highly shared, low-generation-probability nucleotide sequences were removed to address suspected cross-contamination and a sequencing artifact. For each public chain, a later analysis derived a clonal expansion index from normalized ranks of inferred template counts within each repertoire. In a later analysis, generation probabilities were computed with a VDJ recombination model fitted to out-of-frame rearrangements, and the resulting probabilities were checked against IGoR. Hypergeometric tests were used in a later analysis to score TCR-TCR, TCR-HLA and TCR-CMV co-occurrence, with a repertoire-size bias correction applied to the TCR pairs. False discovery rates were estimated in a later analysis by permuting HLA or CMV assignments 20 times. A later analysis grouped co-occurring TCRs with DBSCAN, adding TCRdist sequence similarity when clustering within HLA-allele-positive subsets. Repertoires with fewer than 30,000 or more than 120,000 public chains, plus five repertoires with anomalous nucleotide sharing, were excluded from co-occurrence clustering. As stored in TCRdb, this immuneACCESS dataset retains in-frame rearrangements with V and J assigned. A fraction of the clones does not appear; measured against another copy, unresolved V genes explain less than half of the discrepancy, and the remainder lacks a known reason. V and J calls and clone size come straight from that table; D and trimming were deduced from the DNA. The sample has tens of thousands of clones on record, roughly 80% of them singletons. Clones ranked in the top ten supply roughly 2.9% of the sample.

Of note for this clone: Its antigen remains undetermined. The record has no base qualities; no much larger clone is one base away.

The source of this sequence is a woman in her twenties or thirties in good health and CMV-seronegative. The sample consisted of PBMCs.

The DNA sequence is TGTGCCAGCAGCTTACGGCGGTCCGGGGGGGACACAGATACGCAGTATTTT. This gives the protein CASSLRRSGGDTDTQYF. This sequence uses TRBV11-3 and TRBJ2-3, with 8 bases aligning to TRBD2. V ends up 2 bases short and J 2 bases short, with an unmatched junction base count of 9. The germline V gene provides CDR1 SGHNT and CDR2 YENEEA. The CDR3 measures 17 amino acids from cysteine to phenylalanine. Solely the CDR3 DNA is kept, with 51 bases framed from the first base.